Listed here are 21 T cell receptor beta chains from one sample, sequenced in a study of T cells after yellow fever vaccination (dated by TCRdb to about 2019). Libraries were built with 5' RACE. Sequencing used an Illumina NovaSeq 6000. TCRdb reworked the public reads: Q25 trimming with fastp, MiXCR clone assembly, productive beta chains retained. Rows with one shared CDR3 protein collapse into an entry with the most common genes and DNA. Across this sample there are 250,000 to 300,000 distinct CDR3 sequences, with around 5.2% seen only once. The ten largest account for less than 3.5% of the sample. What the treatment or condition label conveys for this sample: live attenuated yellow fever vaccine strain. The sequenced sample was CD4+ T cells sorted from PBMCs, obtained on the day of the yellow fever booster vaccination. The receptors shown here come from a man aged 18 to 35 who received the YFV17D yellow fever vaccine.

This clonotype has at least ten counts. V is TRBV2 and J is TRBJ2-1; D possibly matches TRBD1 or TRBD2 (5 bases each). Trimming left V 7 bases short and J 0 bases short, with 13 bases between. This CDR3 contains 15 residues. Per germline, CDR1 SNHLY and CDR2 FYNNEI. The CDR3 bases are TGTGCCAGCACCCAGGGACGTAGCTCCTACAATGAGCAGTTCTTC. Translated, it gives CASTQGRSSYNEQFF.

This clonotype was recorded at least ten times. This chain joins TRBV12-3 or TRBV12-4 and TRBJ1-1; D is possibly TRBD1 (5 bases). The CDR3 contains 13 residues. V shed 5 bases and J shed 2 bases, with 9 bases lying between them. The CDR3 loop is CASSPGLNTEAFF. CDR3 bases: TGTGCCAGCAGTCCGGGGCTTAACACTGAAGCTTTCTTT.

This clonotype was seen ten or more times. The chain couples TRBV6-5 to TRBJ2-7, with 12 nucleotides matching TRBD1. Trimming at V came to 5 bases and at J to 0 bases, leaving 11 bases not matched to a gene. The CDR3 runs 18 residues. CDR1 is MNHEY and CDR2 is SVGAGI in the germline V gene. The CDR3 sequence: CASSNTGTGGRSSYEQYF. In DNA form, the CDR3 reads TGTGCCAGCAGTAACACCGGGACAGGGGGCCGTAGCTCCTACGAGCAGTACTTC.

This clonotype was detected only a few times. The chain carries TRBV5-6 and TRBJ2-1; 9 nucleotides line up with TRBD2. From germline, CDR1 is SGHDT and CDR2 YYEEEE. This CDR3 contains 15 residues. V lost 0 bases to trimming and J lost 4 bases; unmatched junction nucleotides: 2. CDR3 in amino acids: CASSLVLAGYNEQFF. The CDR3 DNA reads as TGTGCCAGCAGCTTGGTTCTAGCGGGGTACAATGAGCAGTTCTTC. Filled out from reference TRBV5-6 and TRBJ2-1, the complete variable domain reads DAGVTQSPTHLIKTRGQQVTLRCSPKSGHDTVSWYQQALGQGPQFIFQYYEEEERQRGNFPDRFSGHQFPNYSSELNVNALLLGDSALYLCASSLVLAGYNEQFFGPGTRLTVL.

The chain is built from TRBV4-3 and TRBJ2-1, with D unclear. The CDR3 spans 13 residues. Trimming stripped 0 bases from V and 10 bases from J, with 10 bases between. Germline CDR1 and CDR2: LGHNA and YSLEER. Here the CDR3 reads CASSQDLRREQFF. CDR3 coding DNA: TGCGCCAGCAGCCAAGATTTACGACGAGAGCAGTTCTTC.

CDR3 nucleotides: TGTGCCAGCAGATCCCGACAGGGAGGGAGAAATGAGCAGTTCTTC. It codes for CASRSRQGGRNEQFF. The rearrangement joins TRBV6-5 to TRBJ2-1; perhaps D is TRBD1 or TRBD2 (7 bases each). CDR3 length: 15 residues. Trimming removed 6 bases from V and 7 bases from J, with 19 bases in between. Germline V lookup: CDR1 MNHEY, CDR2 SVGAGI.

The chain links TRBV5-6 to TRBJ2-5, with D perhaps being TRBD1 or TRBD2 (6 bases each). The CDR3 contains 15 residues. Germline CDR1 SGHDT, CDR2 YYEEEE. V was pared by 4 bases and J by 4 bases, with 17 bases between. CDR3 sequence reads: CASSTSSGAGETQYF. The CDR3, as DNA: TGTGCCAGCAGCACCAGTTCGGGGGCCGGAGAGACCCAGTACTTC.

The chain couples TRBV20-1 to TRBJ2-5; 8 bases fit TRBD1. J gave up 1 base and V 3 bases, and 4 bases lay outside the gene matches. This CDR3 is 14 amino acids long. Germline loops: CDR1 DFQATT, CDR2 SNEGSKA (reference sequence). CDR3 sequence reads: CSASRGPIQETQYF. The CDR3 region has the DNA TGCAGTGCTAGCAGGGGGCCCATCCAAGAGACCCAGTACTTC.

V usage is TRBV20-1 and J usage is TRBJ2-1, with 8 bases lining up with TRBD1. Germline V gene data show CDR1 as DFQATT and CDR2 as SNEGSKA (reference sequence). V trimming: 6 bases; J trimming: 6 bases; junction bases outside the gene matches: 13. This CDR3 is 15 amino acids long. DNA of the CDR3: TGCAGTGCCACCCTTGACAGGGGAAGGTCCAATGAGCAGTTCTTC. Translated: CSATLDRGRSNEQFF.

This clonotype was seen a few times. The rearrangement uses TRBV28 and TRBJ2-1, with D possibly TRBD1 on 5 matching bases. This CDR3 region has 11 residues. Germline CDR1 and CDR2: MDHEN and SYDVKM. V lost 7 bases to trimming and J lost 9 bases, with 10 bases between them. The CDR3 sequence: CASTLGAEQFF. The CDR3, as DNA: TGTGCCAGCACTCTAGGGGCTGAGCAGTTCTTC.

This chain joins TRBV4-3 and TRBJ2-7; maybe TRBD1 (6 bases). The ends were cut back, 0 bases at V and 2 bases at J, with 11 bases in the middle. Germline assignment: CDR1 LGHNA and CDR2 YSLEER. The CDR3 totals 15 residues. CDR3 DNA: TGCGCCAGCAGCCAAGAGGCCAGGGGAACCTACGAGCAGTACTTC. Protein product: CASSQEARGTYEQYF.

The CDR3 nucleotides are TGCAGTGCTACTAGACAGAGGTCGATCAACACAGATACGCAGTATTTT. It yields the protein CSATRQRSINTDTQYF. This rearrangement joins TRBV20-1 to TRBJ2-3; D is perhaps TRBD1 (5 bases). This CDR3 region has 16 residues. V was cut by 4 bases and J by 2 bases, with 19 bases left in between. Germline-derived CDR1 and CDR2 are DFQATT and SNEGSKA (reference sequence).

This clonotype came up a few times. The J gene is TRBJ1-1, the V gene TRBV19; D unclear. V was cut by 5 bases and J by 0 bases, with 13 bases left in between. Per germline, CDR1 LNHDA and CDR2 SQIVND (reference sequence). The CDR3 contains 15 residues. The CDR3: CASSAMLRVNTEAFF. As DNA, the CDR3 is TGTGCCAGTAGTGCGATGTTAAGGGTGAACACTGAAGCTTTCTTT.

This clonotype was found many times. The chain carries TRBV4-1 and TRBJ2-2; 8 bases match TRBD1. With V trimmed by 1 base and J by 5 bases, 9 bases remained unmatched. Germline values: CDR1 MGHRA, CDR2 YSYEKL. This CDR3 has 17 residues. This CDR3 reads CASSQVRQGAGTGELFF. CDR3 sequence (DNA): TGCGCCAGCAGCCAAGTCAGGCAGGGGGCCGGAACCGGGGAGCTGTTTTTT.

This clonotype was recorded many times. Here the CDR3 reads CASRGTGNSYEQYV. DNA for the CDR3: TGTGCCAGCAGAGGGACAGGTAACTCCTACGAGCAGTACGTC. The gene calls are TRBV7-9 and TRBJ2-7; 8 nucleotides align to TRBD1. This CDR3 comprises 14 residues. Trimming at V came to 6 bases and at J to 0 bases, leaving 4 bases not matched to a gene. In germline, CDR1 is SEHNR, CDR2 FQNEAQ (reference sequence).

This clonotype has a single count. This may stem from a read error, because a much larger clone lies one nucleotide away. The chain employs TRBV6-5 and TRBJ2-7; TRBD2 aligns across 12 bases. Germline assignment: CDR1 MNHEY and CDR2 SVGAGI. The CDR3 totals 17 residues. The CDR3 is CASSDSGLAGGWREQYF. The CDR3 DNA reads TGTGCCAGCAGTGACTCGGGGCTAGCGGGGGGGTGGCGCGAGCAGTACTTC.

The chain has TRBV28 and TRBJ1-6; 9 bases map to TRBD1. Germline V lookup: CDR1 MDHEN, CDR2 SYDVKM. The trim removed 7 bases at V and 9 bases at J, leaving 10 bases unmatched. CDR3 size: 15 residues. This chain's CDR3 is CASITGGQGISPLHF. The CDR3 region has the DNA TGTGCCAGCATTACTGGGGGACAGGGTATTTCACCCCTCCACTTT.

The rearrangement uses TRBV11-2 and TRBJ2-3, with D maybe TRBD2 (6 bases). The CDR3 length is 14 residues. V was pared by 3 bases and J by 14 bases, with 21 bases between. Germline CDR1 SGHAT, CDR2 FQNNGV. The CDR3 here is CASSFLITTGGRYF. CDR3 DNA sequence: TGTGCCAGCAGCTTCCTAATTACAACCGGGGGTCGGTATTTT. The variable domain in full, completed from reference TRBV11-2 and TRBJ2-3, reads EAGVAQSPRYKIIEKRQSVAFWCNPISGHATLYWYQQILGQGPKLLIQFQNNGVVDDSQLPKDRFSAERLKGVDSTLKIQPAKLEDSAVYLCASSFLITTGGRYFGPGTRLTVL.

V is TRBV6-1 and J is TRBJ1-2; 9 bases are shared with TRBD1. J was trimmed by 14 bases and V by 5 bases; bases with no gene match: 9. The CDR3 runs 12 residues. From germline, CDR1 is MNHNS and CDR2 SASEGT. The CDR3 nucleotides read TGTGCCAGCAGTTTCCCCGGGACAGGGTTAACCTTC. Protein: CASSFPGTGLTF.

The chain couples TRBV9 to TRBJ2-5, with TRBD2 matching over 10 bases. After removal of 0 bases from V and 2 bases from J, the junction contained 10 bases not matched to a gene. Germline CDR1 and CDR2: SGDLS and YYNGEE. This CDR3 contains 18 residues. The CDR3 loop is CASSVGPSTSGSQETQYF. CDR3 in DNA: TGTGCCAGCAGCGTAGGGCCTTCGACTAGCGGGTCTCAAGAGACCCAGTACTTC.

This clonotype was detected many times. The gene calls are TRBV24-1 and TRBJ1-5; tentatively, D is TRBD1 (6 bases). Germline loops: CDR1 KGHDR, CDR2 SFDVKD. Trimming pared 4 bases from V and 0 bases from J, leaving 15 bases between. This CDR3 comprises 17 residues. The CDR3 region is CATSDLQGFYSNQPQHF. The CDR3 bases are TGTGCCACCAGTGACCTACAGGGATTTTATAGCAATCAGCCCCAGCATTTT.